This TCR beta chain was sequenced for a study of CD8+ T cells in alopecia areata. In this sample, this clone turned up a few times. Its antigen is as yet unknown. After isolation, RNA underwent reverse transcription to generate cDNA as the sequencing template. Assay used: immunoSEQ multiplex PCR; TCRdb lists only in-frame clones, some missing. This table has around 140,000 clones, roughly 50% appearing once. Both peripheral blood and punch biopsies of lesional scalp skin were obtained from patients who had alopecia areata. The study's findings and limits: Sequenced scalp T cells also include alphabeta T cells resident in normal skin.

Trimming shortened V by 4 bases and J by 4 bases, and 14 bases separated the two germline ends. The CDR3 sequence is 14 residues long. CDR1 is SGHRS, CDR2 YFSETQ, per germline. This chain links TRBV5-1 with TRBJ1-2; the D is unclear. This sequence was found in a human donor with alopecia areata. The material sequenced was CD4+ T cells sorted from blood. The CDR3 protein is CASSPLGGFYGYTF. DNA of the CDR3: TGCGCCAGCAGCCCACTTGGCGGCTTCTATGGCTACACCTTC.